This T cell receptor beta chain derives from a study of T cell responses to AZD1222 COVID-19 vaccine. Profiling relied on immunoSEQ multiplex PCR, and the TCRdb table lists in-frame clones only, not all of them. The table shows 140,000 to 150,000 clones, with about 91% occurring only once. Looked up from germline, CDR1 is LNHDA and CDR2 is SQIVND (reference sequence). The CDR3 length is 16 residues. V lost 7 bases to trimming and J lost 4 bases, with 20 bases between them. On this clone: Antigen unknown.

General study findings and limits: White British people made up most donors, females outnumbered males, and clonal diversity was possibly underestimated. Within unmutated variant regions lay the reported targets of nearly half of spike-specific TCRs.

The chain has TRBV19 and TRBJ1-5, with a tentative D call TRBD1 (5 bases). This specimen consisted of peripheral blood, obtained 28 days after the second AZD1222 dose. This TCR derives from an adult who received the AZD1222 COVID-19 vaccine. For the CDR3, the DNA is TGTGCCAGTACAAGGGTGTGGGCAGGGAGGAATCAGCCCCAGCATTTT. Encoded protein: CASTRVWAGRNQPQHF.